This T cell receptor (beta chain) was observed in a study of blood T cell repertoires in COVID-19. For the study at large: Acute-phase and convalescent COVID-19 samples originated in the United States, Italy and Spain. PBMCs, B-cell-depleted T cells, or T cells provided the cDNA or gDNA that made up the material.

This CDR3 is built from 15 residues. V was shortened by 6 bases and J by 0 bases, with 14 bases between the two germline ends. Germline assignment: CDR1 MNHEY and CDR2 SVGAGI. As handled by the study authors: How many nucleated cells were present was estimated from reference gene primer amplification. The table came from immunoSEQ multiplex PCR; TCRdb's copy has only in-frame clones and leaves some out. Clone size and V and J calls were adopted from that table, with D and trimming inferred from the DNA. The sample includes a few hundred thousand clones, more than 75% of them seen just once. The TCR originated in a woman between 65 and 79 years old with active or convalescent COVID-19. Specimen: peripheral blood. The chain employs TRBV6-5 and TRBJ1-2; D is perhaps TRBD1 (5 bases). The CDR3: CASRVDSFSNYGYTF. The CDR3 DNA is TGTGCCAGCAGAGTCGACAGCTTCTCTAACTATGGCTACACCTTC.